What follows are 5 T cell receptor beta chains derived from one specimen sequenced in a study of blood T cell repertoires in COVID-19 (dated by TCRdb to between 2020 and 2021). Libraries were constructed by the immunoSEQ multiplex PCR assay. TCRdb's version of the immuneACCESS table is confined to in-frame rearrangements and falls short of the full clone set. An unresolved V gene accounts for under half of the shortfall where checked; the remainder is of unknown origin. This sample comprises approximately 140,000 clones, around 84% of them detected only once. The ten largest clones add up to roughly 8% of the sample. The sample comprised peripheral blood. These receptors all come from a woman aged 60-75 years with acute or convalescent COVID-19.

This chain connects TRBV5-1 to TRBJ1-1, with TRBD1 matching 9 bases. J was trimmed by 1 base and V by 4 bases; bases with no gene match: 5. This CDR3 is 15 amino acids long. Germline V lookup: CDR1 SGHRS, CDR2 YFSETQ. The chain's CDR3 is CASSARTGENTEAFF. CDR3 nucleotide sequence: TGCGCCAGCAGCGCGCGGACAGGGGAGAACACTGAAGCTTTCTTT.

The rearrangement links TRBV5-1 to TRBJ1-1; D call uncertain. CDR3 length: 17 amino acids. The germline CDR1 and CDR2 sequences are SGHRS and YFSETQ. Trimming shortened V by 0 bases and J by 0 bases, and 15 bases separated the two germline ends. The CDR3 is CASSLANSLGVNTEAFF. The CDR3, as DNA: TGCGCCAGCAGCTTGGCTAACAGCCTGGGCGTGAACACTGAAGCTTTCTTT. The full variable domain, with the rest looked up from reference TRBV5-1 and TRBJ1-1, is KAGVTQTPRYLIKTRGQQVTLSCSPISGHRSVSWYQQTPGQGLQFLFEYFSETQRNKGNFPGRFSGRQFSNSRSEMNVSTLELGDSALYLCASSLANSLGVNTEAFFGQGTRLTVV.

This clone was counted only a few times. The CDR3 sequence is CASSTRPGLTYGYTF. The CDR3 coding sequence is TGTGCCAGCAGCACCAGACCGGGTCTTACGTATGGCTACACCTTC. The chain recombines TRBV27 with TRBJ1-2; no reliable D call. The V and J ends lost 6 bases and 5 bases respectively, with 19 bases between them. CDR3 length: 15 residues. From germline, CDR1 is MNHEY and CDR2 SMNVEV (reference sequence).

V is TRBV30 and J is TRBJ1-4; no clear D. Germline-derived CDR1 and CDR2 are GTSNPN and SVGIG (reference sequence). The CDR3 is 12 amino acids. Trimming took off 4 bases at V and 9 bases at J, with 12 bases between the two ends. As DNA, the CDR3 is TGTGCCTGGAAGCCGGGAGCTCAAAAACTGTTTTTT. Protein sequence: CAWKPGAQKLFF. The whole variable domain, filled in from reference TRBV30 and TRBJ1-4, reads SQTIHQWPATLVQPVGSPLSLECTVEGTSNPNLYWYRQAAGRGLQLLFYSVGIGQISSEVPQNLSASRPQDRQFILSSKKLLLSDSGFYLCAWKPGAQKLFFGSGTQLSVL.

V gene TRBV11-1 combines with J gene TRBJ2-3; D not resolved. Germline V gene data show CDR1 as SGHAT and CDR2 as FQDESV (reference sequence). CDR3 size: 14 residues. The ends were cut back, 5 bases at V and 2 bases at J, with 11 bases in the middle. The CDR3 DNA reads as TGTGCCAGCAGCCGGGTCGGAAACACAGATACGCAGTATTTT. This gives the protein CASSRVGNTDTQYF.